A selection of T cell receptor beta chains follows, all from one sample in a study of Graves' ophthalmopathy and Graves' hyperthyroidism. TCRdb independently ran MiXCR on the multiplex PCR reads; one entry per CDR3 protein. Counted here are around 660,000 distinct CDR3 sequences, over 40% occurring once; the ten biggest clones make up 3.3%. Sample: peripheral blood. The receptors come from an adult man with Graves' ophthalmopathy. The CDR3 runs from the conserved cysteine through the conserved F or W. Each record gives: V gene, clone size, D gene, J gene, CDR3 protein, CDR3 DNA. A D gene is named only where the DNA matches it firmly. Rows give clone size only sometimes, using once, few, many, or a class for an expanded clone.

TRBV7-2	many	.	TRBJ1-5	CASSLSAGNQPQHF	TGTGCCAGCAGCTTATCGGCAGGGAATCAGCCCCAGCATTTT
TRBV12-3/TRBV12-4	few	.	TRBJ1-1	CASSLAQGSTEAFF	TGTGCCAGCAGTTTAGCCCAGGGATCCACTGAAGCTTTCTTT
TRBV12-3/TRBV12-4	.	.	TRBJ2-7	CASSFSRSENYEQYF	TGTGCCAGCAGTTTTAGTAGGAGCGAAAACTACGAGCAGTACTTC
TRBV6-6	many	.	TRBJ1-2	CASSRGTNSYTF	TGTGCCAGCAGTAGGGGGACGAATAGCTACACCTTC
TRBV5-1	once	.	TRBJ2-5	CASSLANQQETQYF	TGCGCCAGCAGCTTGGCCAACCAACAAGAGACCCAGTACTTC
TRBV14	few	.	TRBJ2-2	CASSQFSGELFF	TGTGCCAGCAGCCAATTTTCCGGGGAGCTGTTTTTT
TRBV5-1	many	.	TRBJ2-2	CASSLTATNTGELFF	TGCGCCAGCAGCTTGACGGCAACGAACACCGGGGAGCTGTTTTTT
TRBV4-2	.	TRBD1	TRBJ1-1	CASSFRGRPMNTEAFF	TGTGCCAGCAGTTTCAGGGGGCGCCCCATGAACACTGAAGCTTTCTTT
TRBV6-4	few	TRBD1	TRBJ2-5	CASSAGQGWKETQYF	TGTGCCAGCAGTGCCGGACAGGGGTGGAAAGAGACCCAGTACTTC
TRBV7-9	many	TRBD1	TRBJ1-1	CASSSDRVTEAFF	TGTGCCAGCAGCTCCGACAGGGTCACTGAAGCTTTCTTT
TRBV24-1	few	.	TRBJ2-1	CATSDLAGWDEQFF	TGTGCCACCAGTGATTTGGCAGGGTGGGATGAGCAGTTCTTC
TRBV25-1	.	TRBD2	TRBJ2-5	CASSVGLAGAQETQYF	TGTGCCAGCAGTGTGGGACTAGCGGGGGCCCAAGAGACCCAGTACTTC
TRBV7-6	many	TRBD2	TRBJ2-2	CASSLGLAGVSGELFF	TGTGCCAGCAGCCTCGGACTAGCGGGGGTCTCGGGGGAGCTGTTTTTT
TRBV4-3	few	TRBD1	TRBJ1-1	CASSARDREGTEAFF	TGCGCCAGCAGCGCCCGGGACAGAGAGGGCACTGAAGCTTTCTTT
TRBV7-9	.	.	TRBJ2-5	CASSSGRLGGSQYF	TGTGCCAGCAGCTCCGGACGACTCGGAGGGAGCCAGTACTTC
TRBV24-1	many	.	TRBJ1-4	CATSPTGGRGNFF	TGTGCCACCAGTCCAACGGGGGGACGGGGGAATTTTTTT
TRBV2	.	TRBD1	TRBJ1-5	CASSSTGGSSNQHF	TGTGCCAGCAGTTCGACAGGGGGCAGTAGCAATCAGCATTTT
TRBV2	many	.	TRBJ2-7	CASRDRPGTSYEQYF	TGTGCCAGCAGGGACCGCCCGGGAACGTCCTACGAGCAGTACTTC
TRBV4-1	.	.	TRBJ2-5	CASSQETVWETQYF	TGCGCCAGCAGCCAAGAGACCGTTTGGGAGACCCAGTACTTC
TRBV20-1	many	TRBD1	TRBJ1-6	CSASRQGKRSPLHF	TGCAGTGCTAGTAGACAGGGGAAAAGATCACCCCTCCACTTT
TRBV24-1	many	.	TRBJ1-4	CATSDGTSGKLFF	TGTGCCACCAGTGACGGGACGTCCGGAAAACTGTTTTTT
TRBV24-1	.	TRBD2	TRBJ2-7	CATQGTSNYEQYF	TGTGCCACCCAAGGGACTAGCAACTACGAGCAGTACTTC
TRBV5-6	many	TRBD1	TRBJ2-7	CASSSGTGERNF	TGTGCCAGCAGCTCCGGGACAGGGGAGAGGAACTTC
TRBV20-1	many	.	TRBJ1-2	CSAGTDYGYTF	TGCAGTGCCGGGACTGACTATGGCTACACCTTC
TRBV2	.	TRBD1	TRBJ1-1	CALQGRSEAFF	TGTGCCTTACAGGGGAGGTCTGAAGCTTTCTTT
TRBV5-1	few	.	TRBJ2-7	CASSSLTEPYEQYF	TGCGCCAGCAGCTCCTTGACAGAGCCCTACGAGCAGTACTTC
TRBV25-1	.	.	TRBJ1-2	CAREDYGYTF	TGTGCCAGGGAAGACTATGGCTACACCTTC
TRBV27	.	TRBD1	TRBJ2-7	CASSLDFRDRGREQYF	TGTGCCAGCAGTTTAGACTTCCGGGACAGGGGTCGAGAGCAGTACTTC
TRBV12-3/TRBV12-4	.	TRBD1	TRBJ2-2	CASSFAGGGGTGELFF	TGTGCCAGCAGTTTCGCAGGGGGCGGCGGCACCGGGGAGCTGTTTTTT
TRBV10-3	.	.	TRBJ2-3	CAIYSVNTDTQYF	TGTGCCATCTACAGCGTCAACACAGATACGCAGTATTTT
TRBV20-1	.	.	TRBJ1-4	CSARDLGRSEKLFF	TGCAGTGCTAGAGATCTAGGGCGTAGTGAAAAACTGTTTTTT
TRBV7-9	many	.	TRBJ1-3	CASSLQSGARSGNTIYF	TGTGCCAGCAGCCTCCAATCAGGGGCGCGATCTGGAAACACCATATATTTT
TRBV7-2	once	.	TRBJ1-2	CASSQDTPGSGNTF	TGTGCCAGCAGCCAAGATACGCCGGGCTCTGGAAACACCTTC
TRBV12-3/TRBV12-4	many	.	TRBJ2-7	CASSTRGVQYF	TGTGCCAGCAGCACCCGAGGTGTTCAGTACTTC
TRBV15	.	.	TRBJ1-3	CATSPGTTGNTIYF	TGTGCCACCAGCCCCGGGACAACTGGAAACACCATATATTTT
TRBV2	many	.	TRBJ1-2	CASRAPDNYGYTF	TGTGCCAGCAGGGCGCCAGACAACTATGGCTACACCTTC
TRBV7-9	.	.	TRBJ1-6	CASSPPGQGNVSPLHF	TGTGCCAGCAGTCCCCCGGGGCAGGGCAACGTTTCACCCCTCCACTTT
TRBV15	.	.	TRBJ2-3	CATSRARGPDTQYF	TGTGCCACCAGCAGGGCCCGGGGGCCAGATACGCAGTATTTT
TRBV6-5	many	TRBD1	TRBJ1-2	CASERTGIYDGYTF	TGTGCCAGCGAGCGGACAGGGATTTACGATGGCTACACCTTC
TRBV20-1	many	.	TRBJ1-1	CSARGWEKNTEAFF	TGCAGTGCTAGAGGGTGGGAAAAGAACACTGAAGCTTTCTTT
TRBV19	many	.	TRBJ1-2	CASSIDPHGYTF	TGTGCCAGTAGTATAGATCCCCATGGCTACACCTTC